The sequence of this T cell receptor (beta chain) was determined in a study of shared clonotypes between healthy human individuals. CDR1 is SGHDN and CDR2 is FVKESK in the germline V gene. Trimming stripped 0 bases from V and 4 bases from J, with 13 bases between. CDR3 length equals 15 residues. Produced via immunoSEQ multiplex PCR; TCRdb's table is partial and in-frame only. The table lists roughly 2 million clones, approximately 95% of them singletons. The specimen was naive CD4+ T cells sorted from blood. Specified subset: CD45RA+ positively selected. The receptor's source is a young man in good health. This rearrangement joins TRBV14 to TRBJ2-7, with D possibly TRBD1 on 5 matching bases. CDR3 sequence: CASSQDDRILYEQYF. The CDR3 DNA sequence: TGTGCCAGCAGCCAAGACGACAGAATCCTATACGAGCAGTACTTC.